This TCR beta chain was recorded in a study of cytomegalovirus exposure and HLA in healthy donors. Study outcomes and limitations: Some V segments, TRBV6-2 and TRBV6-3 among them, were indistinguishable and were therefore excluded.

Worth noting for this clone: The antigen is undetermined.

With 60 Vbeta and 13 Jbeta primers, the PCR was carried out. Some clones are missing from TCRdb's copy, which holds only in-frame ones; the method was immunoSEQ multiplex PCR. The sample lists more than 150,000 clones, around 81% occurring once. Germline V gene sequence: CDR1 MNHEY, CDR2 SMNVEV (reference sequence). Trimming cost V 5 bases and J 4 bases; bases outside gene matches: 11. The CDR3 runs to 16 residues. The rearrangement uses TRBV27 and TRBJ2-3; 8 bases are shared with TRBD1. The sequenced sample was PBMCs. This TCR derives from a man between 35 and 55 years old in good health and CMV-seronegative. CDR3 loop: CASSRPPGQGSDTQYF. CDR3 DNA sequence: TGTGCCAGCAGTCGACCTCCTGGACAGGGCTCAGATACGCAGTATTTT.